Shown below are 16 T cell receptor beta chains from a single sample sequenced in a study of control samples from healthy donors and cancer patients. The assay was immunoSEQ multiplex PCR, and TCRdb's table has in-frame clones only and misses some. Of 100,000 to 150,000 clones in the sample, more than 75% were seen once. Specimen: blood. The source of these receptors is a man aged 18 to 30 in good health.

The chain is built from TRBV4-1 and TRBJ2-4; 7 bases match TRBD1. The length of the CDR3 is 14 residues. The junction had 4 bases not matched to a gene; V was cut back by 2 bases and J by 6 bases. CDR1 and CDR2 from the germline V gene are MGHRA and YSYEKL. CDR3 loop: CASSQMGQSNIQYF. For the CDR3, the DNA is TGCGCCAGCAGCCAAATGGGACAGTCAAACATTCAGTACTTC.

The chain links TRBV19 to TRBJ1-2, with unresolved D. This CDR3 comprises 15 residues. Germline-derived CDR1 and CDR2 are LNHDA and SQIVND (reference sequence). Trimming took off 0 bases at V and 8 bases at J, with 16 bases between the two ends. The DNA of the CDR3 is TGTGCCAGTAGTATAGACCCGACACCTAGCCAAGGCTACACCTTC. This sequence encodes CASSIDPTPSQGYTF. Combining the CDR3 with reference TRBV19 and TRBJ1-2 gives the whole variable domain DGGITQSPKYLFRKEGQNVTLSCEQNLNHDAMYWYRQDPGQGLRLIYYSQIVNDFQKGDIAEGYSVSREKKESFPLTVTSAQKNPTAFYLCASSIDPTPSQGYTFGSGTRLTVV.

V gene TRBV28 combines with J gene TRBJ1-2; D not resolved. CDR3 size: 12 residues. Germline V gives CDR1 MDHEN, CDR2 SYDVKM. Trimming took 7 bases from V and 4 from J, leaving 10 bases between them. CDR3 coding DNA: TGTGCCAGCAACCTTGGCGGCTATGGCTACACCTTC. As protein: CASNLGGYGYTF.

In its sample, this clone was seen a few times. This chain joins TRBV28 and TRBJ1-1; no definite D call. V dropped 6 bases and J dropped 4 bases, with 6 bases sitting between them. CDR1 is MDHEN and CDR2 is SYDVKM in the germline V gene. The CDR3 runs 11 residues. CDR3 residues: CASSHLTEAFF. CDR3 DNA: TGTGCCAGCAGCCACCTCACTGAAGCTTTCTTT.

This clone has more than one count but fewer than ten. The sample has other DNA sequences that encode this CDR3 too. The chain carries TRBV6-2 or TRBV6-3 and TRBJ2-7; tentatively, D is TRBD2 (7 bases). From germline, CDR1 is MNHEY and CDR2 SVGEGT. The length of the CDR3 is 15 residues. The V end was cut by 5 bases, the J end by 11 bases, with 25 bases between. The CDR3 DNA sequence: TGTGCCAGCAGTCCGTCGGGGGAAGGGGGGGGAGGGAAGTACTTC. Translation gives CASSPSGEGGGGKYF.

This chain uses TRBV5-1 with TRBJ1-5, with 7 bases that match TRBD1. The J segment lost 3 bases and the V segment lost 2 bases, leaving 5 bases of the junction unmatched. The CDR3 has 15 amino acids. In germline, CDR1 is SGHRS, CDR2 YFSETQ. The CDR3 DNA reads as TGCGCCAGCAGCTTCAACACAGGGGACAATCAGCCCCAGCATTTT. Protein: CASSFNTGDNQPQHF.

The chain links TRBV14 to TRBJ2-7, with a weak D call TRBD2 (5 bases). This CDR3 is 15 amino acids long. Trimming shortened V by 0 bases and J by 2 bases, and 11 bases separated the two germline ends. Germline CDR1 reads SGHDN; CDR2 reads FVKESK. The CDR3 coding sequence is TGTGCCAGCAGCCAAGATCGGCTAGCCACCTACGAGCAGTACTTC. It is translated as CASSQDRLATYEQYF.

The rearrangement links TRBV6-6 to TRBJ2-5, with 12 bases identical to TRBD2. The germline gives CDR1 MNHNY, CDR2 SVGAGI (reference sequence). This CDR3 spans 13 amino acids. V was pared by 5 bases and J by 9 bases, with 4 bases of the junction left unmatched. The CDR3 DNA reads TGTGCCAGCAGTCCGGGACTAGCGGGTCCCCAGTACTTC. It encodes CASSPGLAGPQYF.

The chain carries TRBV15 and TRBJ1-2; 11 positions agree with TRBD1. Germline V gene sequence: CDR1 LNHNV, CDR2 YYDKDF (reference sequence). With V trimmed by 1 base and J by 8 bases, 6 bases remained unmatched. This CDR3 has 15 residues. CDR3 bases: TGTGCCACCAGCAGAGGTGGACAGGGGGCTGAAGGCTACACCTTC. Translation: CATSRGGQGAEGYTF.

The chain joins TRBV5-5 to TRBJ2-1, with D hard to call. Germline V gene sequence: CDR1 SGHKS, CDR2 YYEKEE (reference sequence). V lost 0 bases and J lost 10, with 8 bases in between. The CDR3 consists of 12 residues. Here the CDR3 DNA reads TGTGCCAGCAGCTTGGTTTTGCGGGAGCAGTTCTTC. Its translation is CASSLVLREQFF. Full variable domain (outside the CDR3, taken from reference TRBV5-5 and TRBJ2-1): DAGVTQSPTHLIKTRGQQVTLRCSPISGHKSVSWYQQVLGQGPQFIFQYYEKEERGRGNFPDRFSARQFPNYSSELNVNALLLGDSALYLCASSLVLREQFFGPGTRLTVL.

The rearrangement joins TRBV14 to TRBJ2-6; TRBD1 matches 8 bases. The CDR3 spans 19 residues. Trimming at V came to 2 bases and at J to 2 bases, leaving 11 bases not matched to a gene. CDR1 and CDR2 from the germline V gene are SGHDN and FVKESK. CDR3 nucleotide sequence: TGTGCCAGCAGCCAAAAGACAGGGGATGTCTATGCTGGGGCCAACGTCCTGACTTTC. Its translation is CASSQKTGDVYAGANVLTF.

The chain combines TRBV3-1 (or the pseudogene TRBV3-2) with TRBJ2-1; 7 positions match TRBD2. The CDR3 has 16 residues. Germline V lookup: CDR1 LGHDT, CDR2 YNNKEL (reference sequence). Trimming took 6 bases from V and 7 from J; bases not matched to a gene: 15. The CDR3 reads CASSPRLADKGNEQFF. DNA of the CDR3: TGTGCCAGCAGTCCGAGACTAGCTGACAAGGGAAATGAGCAGTTCTTC.

The chain links TRBV12-3 or TRBV12-4 to TRBJ2-1; 8 nucleotides line up with TRBD1. The CDR3 runs to 13 residues. V dropped 5 bases and J dropped 4; count of bases not matched to a gene: 1. DNA for the CDR3: TGTGCCAGCAGTCGGACAGGGTACAATGAGCAGTTCTTC. It translates to CASSRTGYNEQFF.

V is TRBV19 and J is TRBJ2-2; D call uncertain. The CDR3 extends over 15 amino acids. Germline V gene data show CDR1 as LNHDA and CDR2 as SQIVND (reference sequence). The V and J ends lost 3 bases and 5 bases respectively, with 13 bases between them. The CDR3 DNA reads as TGTGCCAGTAGTATTGAGGAACGTCCGACCGGGGAGCTGTTTTTT. It is translated as CASSIEERPTGELFF.

The J gene is TRBJ2-7, the V gene TRBV11-2; no reliable D call. The V gene lost 0 bases and the J gene lost 2 bases, with 8 bases spanning the gap. The germline CDR1 and CDR2 sequences are SGHAT and FQNNGV. The CDR3 runs 14 residues. The CDR3 spells CASSLEWVTYEQYF. The CDR3 nucleotides are TGTGCCAGCAGCTTAGAGTGGGTCACCTACGAGCAGTACTTC.

V usage is TRBV5-4 and J usage is TRBJ2-1; weak D call: TRBD2 (5 bases). Germline CDR1 reads SGHNT; CDR2 reads YYREEE (reference sequence). This CDR3 is built from 13 residues. V was shortened by 6 bases and J by 2 bases, with 9 bases between the two germline ends. CDR3: CASTGGAYNEQFF. The CDR3 DNA is TGTGCCAGCACCGGAGGAGCCTACAATGAGCAGTTCTTC.